This T cell receptor beta chain was observed in a study of low-dose radiotherapy and immunotherapy resistance in tumors. Study background: Over 26 weeks, cohort 2 got 1 Gy every two weeks, reaching 13 Gy. Participants were given intravenous cyclophosphamide 200 mg/m2 every two weeks, one day before radiation and immunotherapy.

Both TCRalpha and TCRbeta chains were reverse transcribed with V-gene-specific primers. Amplification of TCRs used a constant-region primer and V-primer adapter for 20 PCR cycles. TCRdb fed the reads into MiXCR, producing one record per CDR3 protein. The sample has under 75,000 distinct CDR3 sequences, about 25% seen once. Germline CDR1 is SNHLY and CDR2 is FYNNEI. The V segment lost 6 bases and the J segment 8 bases; nucleotides outside the gene matches: 8. This CDR3 has 13 amino acids. Time point in this sample: after trial treatment. Regarding treatment: LDRT plus nivolumab, ipilimumab, low-dose cyclophosphamide and aspirin (RACIN trial). Nivolumab, ipilimumab, aspirin, low-dose cyclophosphamide and low-dose radiotherapy were all administered to the donors. Eligibility criteria specified advanced solid malignancies devoid of tumor-infiltrating lymphocytes.

The receptor was derived from a male donor with prostate cancer. This rearrangement joins TRBV2 to TRBJ1-2, with TRBD1 matching 8 bases. The sequenced sample was PBMCs, obtained after low-dose radiotherapy plus immunotherapy. The CDR3 sequence is CASSSDRERGYTF. DNA of the CDR3: TGTGCCAGCAGCTCGGACAGGGAGAGAGGCTACACCTTC.